The TCR beta chain under discussion was sequenced for a study of T-cell reconstitution after alpha-beta-depleted transplantation in children (dated by TCRdb to between 2015 and 2016). Study-level background: Using TCR repertoire profiling, the study followed T-cell immune reconstitution in a quantitative way in children after TCRalphabeta/CD19-depleted allogeneic hematopoietic cell transplantation. Summary of the overall study and its limitations: Over subsequent months, a decline in hyperexpanded clone frequencies was noted, and after one year, T-cell counts and TCRbeta diversity were mostly ascribed to newly produced T cells. In some patients, high TCRbeta diversity at day 60 was attributed to recipient T cells and intrathymic progenitors that had survived conditioning. The apparently early recovery of alphabetaT-cell counts about two months after transplant reportedly depended on only several hundred rapidly expanded clones that came from non-depleted graft cells.

The library was prepared using PCR. Sequencing relied on an Illumina HiSeq 2500. To normalize quantification of the TCRbeta repertoire, the TCR libraries were built with molecular barcoding that relied on unique molecular identifiers. TCRdb cleaned the public reads at Q25 with fastp, built clones with MiXCR and kept in-frame beta chains. Each entry merges the rows of one CDR3 protein and shows their most common DNA and genes. Across this sample there are 780,000 or so distinct CDR3 sequences, with 15% to 20% seen only once. Around 4.5% of the sample rests with the top ten. The table lists this clonotype with a few counts. The clone's antigen remains unknown. No per-base quality is available; no much larger clone lies one base away. Counted from cysteine to phenylalanine, this CDR3 has 16 amino acids. The CDR3 DNA has 48 bases and is translated from base 1. Relative to germline, V is 2 bases shorter and J is 3 bases shorter, with 17 bases between their ends. The germline V gene provides CDR1 SGHTA and CDR2 FQGNSA.

The treatment or condition label here, explained by the study, means: allogeneic hematopoietic cell transplantation with graft depleted of TCRalphabeta T cells and CD19 B cells. TCRalphabeta/CD19-depleted allogeneic hematopoietic cell grafts were given to the transplant recipients, all of whom were children. The clonotype originates from a male patient younger than 18 who had a stem cell transplant for acute lymphoblastic leukemia, so the T cells may come from the graft donor. This sequence uses TRBV7-2 and TRBJ2-7, and perhaps TRBD1 as D gene, on 6 matching bases. The starting material was PBMCs, mostly from graft donor cells, obtained 360 days after TCRalphabeta/CD19-depleted stem cell transplant. Read as DNA, the sequence is TGTGCCAGCAGCTTATTGCCCCGGGCAGGGGACTACGAGCAGTACTTC. Translation gives CASSLLPRAGDYEQYF.